The 12 T cell receptor beta chains below were found in one sample sequenced in a study of cytomegalovirus exposure and HLA in healthy donors. A multiplex PCR was run with 60 Vbeta primers and 13 Jbeta primers. Produced via immunoSEQ multiplex PCR; TCRdb's table is partial and in-frame only. Seen here are 170,000 or so clones, about three quarters observed once, and the top ten hold around 6%. Sample: PBMCs. Receptors were obtained from a middle-aged man in good health and CMV-seronegative.

This clone was observed a handful of times. The rearrangement links TRBV27 to TRBJ2-7, with D possibly being TRBD2 (6 bases). Trimming pared 2 bases from V and 2 bases from J, leaving 10 bases between. This CDR3 region has 14 residues. Germline lookup yields CDR1 MNHEY and CDR2 SMNVEV (reference sequence). In DNA, the CDR3 is TGTGCCAGCAGTTTAGGCGGGGTGACCTACGAGCAGTACTTC. It encodes CASSLGGVTYEQYF.

The chain employs TRBV7-9 and TRBJ1-5, with a tentative D call TRBD1 (5 bases). V was trimmed by 3 bases and J by 0 bases, leaving 6 bases between them. The length of the CDR3 is 14 residues. Germline-derived CDR1 and CDR2 are SEHNR and FQNEAQ (reference sequence). CDR3 nucleotides: TGTGCCAGCAGCTTCGACAGTAGCAATCAGCCCCAGCATTTT. This gives the protein CASSFDSSNQPQHF.

This clone is medium-sized (0.01 to 0.1%). CDR3 DNA: TGTGCCAGCAGTGGCCTTTATGGGCCCGATGAGCAGTTCTTC. Encoded protein: CASSGLYGPDEQFF. J is TRBJ2-1 and V is TRBV25-1; D is ambiguous. V was shortened by 4 bases and J by 8 bases, with 15 bases between the two germline ends. The CDR3 is 14 amino acids. Germline V gives CDR1 MGHDK, CDR2 SYGVNS.

DNA for the CDR3: TGCAGCGCGGGACAGGGAAGAGCTGAAGCTTTCTTT. This sequence encodes CSAGQGRAEAFF. V is TRBV29-1 and J is TRBJ1-1, with 9 nucleotides matching TRBD1. The V gene's germline CDR1 is SQVTM and CDR2 ANQGSEA. After removal of 7 bases from V and 6 bases from J, the junction contained 6 bases not matched to a gene. This CDR3 has 12 amino acids.

The chain recombines TRBV6-5 with TRBJ1-2; no firm D call. V was clipped by 5 bases and J by 8 bases, with 18 bases between them. Germline assignment: CDR1 MNHEY and CDR2 SVGAGI. This CDR3 region has 14 residues. CDR3 sequence: CASSAGGFSSGYTF. In nucleotides, the CDR3 is TGTGCCAGCAGTGCGGGAGGTTTCTCCTCGGGCTACACCTTC.

As DNA, the CDR3 is TGTGCCAGCAGCCCGCGGGACAGACGGGTCAATGAGCAGTTCTTC. Its translation is CASSPRDRRVNEQFF. V is TRBV7-8 and J is TRBJ2-1, with a weak D call TRBD1 (7 bases). The ends were cut back, 5 bases at V and 6 bases at J, with 17 bases in the middle. Per the germline V gene, CDR1 is SGHVS and CDR2 is FQNEAQ. The CDR3 runs 15 residues.

The chain recombines TRBV7-9 with TRBJ2-5; 10 positions match TRBD1. Germline lookup yields CDR1 SEHNR and CDR2 FQNEAQ (reference sequence). The CDR3 extends over 15 amino acids. Germline trimming cut 4 bases from V and 5 bases from J; bases unmatched to any gene: 7. DNA of the CDR3: TGTGCCAGCAGCTCAAGACAGGGGGCTCGGGAGACCCAGTACTTC. Amino acids: CASSSRQGARETQYF.

V and J are TRBV5-1 and TRBJ2-1; possible D gene TRBD1, 6 bases. Trimming stripped 0 bases from V and 9 bases from J, with 7 bases between. Germline V CDR1 and CDR2: SGHRS, YFSETQ. The CDR3 loop spans 12 amino acids. CDR3 region: CASSLDRAEQFF. In DNA, the CDR3 is TGCGCCAGCAGCTTGGACAGGGCTGAGCAGTTCTTC. The full variable domain, in which reference TRBV5-1 and TRBJ2-1 provide the parts outside the CDR3, is KAGVTQTPRYLIKTRGQQVTLSCSPISGHRSVSWYQQTPGQGLQFLFEYFSETQRNKGNFPGRFSGRQFSNSRSEMNVSTLELGDSALYLCASSLDRAEQFFGPGTRLTVL.

The gene calls are TRBV2 and TRBJ1-6, with 9 bases fitting TRBD1. This CDR3 has 14 amino acids. Germline CDR1 reads SNHLY; CDR2 reads FYNNEI. V shed 6 bases and J 9 bases; nucleotides not matched to a gene: 6. CDR3 in DNA: TGTGCCAGCAGAAGGACAGGGGTGGGTTCACCCCTCCACTTT. As protein: CASRRTGVGSPLHF. Full variable domain (remainder filled in from reference TRBV2 and TRBJ1-6): EPEVTQTPSHQVTQMGQEVILRCVPISNHLYFYWYRQILGQKVEFLVSFYNNEISEKSEIFDDQFSVERPDGSNFTLKIRSTKLEDSAMYFCASRRTGVGSPLHFGNGTRLTVT.

The sample holds a few counts of this clone. V is TRBV6-5 and J is TRBJ2-7, with a possible D match to TRBD2 (6 bases). The CDR3 runs to 14 residues. The V end lost 0 bases, the J end lost 3 bases, and 9 bases lay between the germline ends. Germline values: CDR1 MNHEY, CDR2 SVGAGI. CDR3 region: CASSYSGGYYEQYF. In nucleotides, the CDR3 is TGTGCCAGCAGTTACTCGGGAGGCTACTACGAGCAGTACTTC.

The table lists this clone with a count of one. The J gene is TRBJ2-2, the V gene TRBV9, with D possibly matching TRBD2 (7 bases). CDR3 length: 16 residues. The V gene's germline CDR1 is SGDLS and CDR2 YYNGEE. V was shortened by 5 bases and J by 7 bases, with 21 bases between the two germline ends. DNA for the CDR3: TGTGCCAGCAGAGAAGGGGGTACTAGCGCAAACGGGGAGCTGTTTTTT. Amino acids: CASREGGTSANGELFF.

V gene TRBV29-1 combines with J gene TRBJ2-7; D unresolved. There are 16 residues in the CDR3. Deletions cut 6 bases from V and 0 bases from J, with 21 bases between. Germline assignment: CDR1 SQVTM and CDR2 ANQGSEA. In DNA, the CDR3 is TGCAGCGTCCGCACGACTGCCCCGTTAAGCTCCTACGAGCAGTACTTC. This gives the protein CSVRTTAPLSSYEQYF.